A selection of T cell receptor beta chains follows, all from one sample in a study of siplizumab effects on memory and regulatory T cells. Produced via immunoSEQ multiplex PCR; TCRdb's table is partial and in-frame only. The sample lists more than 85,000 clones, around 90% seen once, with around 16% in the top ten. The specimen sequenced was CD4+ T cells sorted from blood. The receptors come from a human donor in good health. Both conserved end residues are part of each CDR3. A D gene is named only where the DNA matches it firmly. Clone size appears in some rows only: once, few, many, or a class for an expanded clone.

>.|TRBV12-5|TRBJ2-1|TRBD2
TGTGCTAGTGGATCGGGACTAGCGGCGTACAATGAGCAGTTCTTC
CASGSGLAAYNEQFF
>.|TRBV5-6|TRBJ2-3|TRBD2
TGTGCCAGCAGCTTGTGGGGGGGTAGCACAGATACGCAGTATTTT
CASSLWGGSTDTQYF
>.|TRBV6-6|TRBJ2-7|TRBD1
TGTGCCAGCAGGGGACAGGGTAACTACGAGCAGTACTTC
CASRGQGNYEQYF
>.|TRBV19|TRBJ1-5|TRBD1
TGTGCCAGTAGCCCGACAGGGGACTATAGCAATCAGCCCCAGCATTTT
CASSPTGDYSNQPQHF
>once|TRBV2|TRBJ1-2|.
TGTGCCAGCAGTGATATGGACTCTGGGGGGGTCTATGGCTACACCTTC
CASSDMDSGGVYGYTF
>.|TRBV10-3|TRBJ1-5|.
TGTGCCATCAGGGAGACAGACCATCAGCCCCAGCATTTT
CAIRETDHQPQHF
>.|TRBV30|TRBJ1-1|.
TGTGCCCATAATGTACGGGGAGGGTTCACTGAAGCTTTCTTT
CAHNVRGGFTEAFF
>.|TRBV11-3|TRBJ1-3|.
TGTGCCAGCAGCGCGGACAGAAACACCATATATTTT
CASSADRNTIYF
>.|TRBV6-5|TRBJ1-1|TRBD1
TGTGCCACCAGGACAGGCCCAAACACTGAAGCTTTCTTT
CATRTGPNTEAFF
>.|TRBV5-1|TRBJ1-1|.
TGCGCCAGCAGCTTGGATGGTGGTTCCTTGAACACTGAAGCTTTCTTT
CASSLDGGSLNTEAFF
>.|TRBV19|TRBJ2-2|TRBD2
TGTGCCACCGAGCGGGAGGGGTACACCGGGGAGCTGTTTTTT
CATEREGYTGELFF
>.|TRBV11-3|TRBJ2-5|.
TGTGCCAGCAGCTCTTGGCAAGAGACCCAGTACTTC
CASSSWQETQYF
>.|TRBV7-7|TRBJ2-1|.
TGTGCTAGCAGCTTATTACCCCAAGGGGGTGAGCAGTTCTTC
CASSLLPQGGEQFF
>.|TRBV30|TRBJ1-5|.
TGTGCCTGGAGGGCCAGGACAGAACTGAATCAGCCCCAGCATTTT
CAWRARTELNQPQHF
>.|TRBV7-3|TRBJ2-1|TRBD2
TGTGCCAGCAGCTTAATTGCGGGAGGGCCAAGGGAGCAGTTCTTC
CASSLIAGGPREQFF
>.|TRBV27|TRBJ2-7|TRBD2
TGTGCCAGCAAACGACTAGCGGGGGCTTACGAGCAGTACTTC
CASKRLAGAYEQYF
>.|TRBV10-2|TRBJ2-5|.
TGCGCCAGCAGTGATCCGGGCCAGGGGCAAGAGACCCAGTACTTC
CASSDPGQGQETQYF
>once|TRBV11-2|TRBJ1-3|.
TGTGCCAGCAGCTCAATTGCCCTCTCTGGAAACACCATATATTTT
CASSSIALSGNTIYF
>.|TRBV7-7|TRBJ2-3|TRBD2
TGTGCTAGCAGCTTAGCAGCGGGGAAGGGAAATACGCAGTATTTT
CASSLAAGKGNTQYF
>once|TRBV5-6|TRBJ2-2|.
TGTGCCAGCAGCTTGGTTCCAGGGTTCACCGGGGAGCTGTTTTTT
CASSLVPGFTGELFF
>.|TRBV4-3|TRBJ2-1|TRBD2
TGCGCCAGCAGCCAGGAACTAGCGGATCCCAATGAGCAGTTCTTC
CASSQELADPNEQFF
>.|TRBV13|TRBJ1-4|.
TGTGCCAGCAGCTACGGGACGGCTAATGAAAAACTGTTTTTT
CASSYGTANEKLFF
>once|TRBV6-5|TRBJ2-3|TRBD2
TGTGCCAGCAAGGCTAGCGGGAGGCCAGATACGCAGTATTTT
CASKASGRPDTQYF
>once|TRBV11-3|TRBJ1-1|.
TGTGCCAGCAGTGTGGCTTCAGGGTCTGAAGCTTTCTTT
CASSVASGSEAFF
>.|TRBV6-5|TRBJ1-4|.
TGTGCCAGCAGACGAGGGGAAAAACTGTTTTTT
CASRRGEKLFF
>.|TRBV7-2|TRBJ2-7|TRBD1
TGTGCCAGCAGCCGACAGGGCTACCTCTCCTACGAGCAGTACTTC
CASSRQGYLSYEQYF
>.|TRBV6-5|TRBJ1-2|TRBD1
TGTGCCAGCAGCCGGGACAGGAACTATGGCTACACCTTC
CASSRDRNYGYTF
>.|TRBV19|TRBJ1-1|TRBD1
TGTGCCAGTAGTAGATATGGACAGGGCCCTGAAGCTTTCTTT
CASSRYGQGPEAFF
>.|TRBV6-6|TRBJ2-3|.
TGTGCCAGCAACGTCCAGGGGCTTTTCGACACGCAGTATTTT
CASNVQGLFDTQYF
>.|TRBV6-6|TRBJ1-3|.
TGTGCCAGCATAGGTAGCTCTGGAAACACCATATATTTT
CASIGSSGNTIYF
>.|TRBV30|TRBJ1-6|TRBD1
TGTGCCTGGAGTCGGGGGGACAGGGGTTCACCCCTCCACTTT
CAWSRGDRGSPLHF
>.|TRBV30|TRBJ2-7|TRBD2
TGTGCCTGGAGTAGACTAGCGGGAATAAGTTCCTACGAGCAGTACTTC
CAWSRLAGISSYEQYF
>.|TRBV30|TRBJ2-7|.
TGTGCCTGGGGAGGACTTCAAGCCATCGAGCAGTACTTC
CAWGGLQAIEQYF
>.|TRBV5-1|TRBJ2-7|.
TGCGCCAGCAGCTTACTTCCTTCCGGAGAGGGAATGGAGTACTTC
CASSLLPSGEGMEYF
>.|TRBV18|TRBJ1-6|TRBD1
TGTGCCAGCTCACCAATCAGGGGGGATAATTCACCCCTCCACTTT
CASSPIRGDNSPLHF
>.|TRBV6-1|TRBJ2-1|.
TGTGCCAGCAGTGAAGTTCCGGGAGCGGAATACAATGAGCAGTTCTTC
CASSEVPGAEYNEQFF
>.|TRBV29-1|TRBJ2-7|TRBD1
TGCAGCGTTGACAGGGGGACAGGGTTACACGAGCAGTACTTC
CSVDRGTGLHEQYF
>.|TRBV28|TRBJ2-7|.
TGTGCCAGCAGTTCAAAGAGCGACACCGCAGGTCGAGAGCAGTACTTC
CASSSKSDTAGREQYF
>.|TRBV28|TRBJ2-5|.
TGTGCCAGCAGTTTTGGTGGGAAACAAGAGACCCAGTACTTC
CASSFGGKQETQYF
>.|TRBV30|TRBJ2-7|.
TGTGCCTGGACCAGAGGGGACGGATCCTACGAGCAGTACTTC
CAWTRGDGSYEQYF
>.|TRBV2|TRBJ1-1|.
TGTGCCAGCAGCCAAAGGCAGGGGTGGACTGAAGCTTTCTTT
CASSQRQGWTEAFF
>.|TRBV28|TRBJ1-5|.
TGTGCCAGCATCGGACAGAGTAATCAGCCCCAGCATTTT
CASIGQSNQPQHF
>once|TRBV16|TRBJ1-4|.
TGTGCCAGCAGCCATCGAGGGAAGGTACGAAAACTGTTTTTT
CASSHRGKVRKLFF
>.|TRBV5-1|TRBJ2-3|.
TGCGCCAGCAGCTTGATTAGGGGCGAAGGCACAGATACGCAGTATTTT
CASSLIRGEGTDTQYF
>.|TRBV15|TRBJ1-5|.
TGTGCCACCAGCACACAGGAGGGGCAGCCCCAGCATTTT
CATSTQEGQPQHF
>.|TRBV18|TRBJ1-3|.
TGTGCCAGCTCACCACCTCGTCCGAATAACACCATATATTTT
CASSPPRPNNTIYF